The 18 T cell receptor beta chains reported below all come from one sample, sequenced in a study of blood T cells in healthy people across ages. A sample-barcoded 5' primer and a J-beta primer mix were used in a second PCR of about 7 to 11 cycles. TCRdb itself ran the 5' RACE reads through MiXCR, one entry per CDR3 protein. Among hundreds of thousands of distinct CDR3 sequences, around 32% were seen once, and the ten largest hold 15%. Input material: blood. The receptors were sampled from a woman of 80 years or more in good health.

At least ten counts were recorded for this clonotype. The genes are TRBV5-6 and TRBJ2-1; D is possibly TRBD1 (5 bases). V lost 2 bases to trimming and J lost 3 bases, with 9 bases between them. The CDR3 is made up of 14 amino acids. From germline, CDR1 is SGHDT and CDR2 YYEEEE. In DNA, the CDR3 is TGTGCCAGCAGCTTAGTTCAGGGCTACAATGAGCAGTTCTTC. Translating it yields CASSLVQGYNEQFF.

This clonotype was observed at least ten times. The rearrangement uses TRBV7-3 and TRBJ1-1, with 8 bases fitting TRBD1. Unmatched junction bases numbered 6, after V lost 5 bases and J lost 7 bases. Germline CDR1 and CDR2: SGHTA and FQGTGA. This CDR3 has 13 amino acids. The CDR3 DNA is TGTGCCAGCAGCGCCGGGACAGGTTATGAAGCTTTCTTT. As protein: CASSAGTGYEAFF.

This clonotype showed up many times. CDR3 bases: TGTGCCAGCAGTGGCTTCATCGGGGGTTCGACACCCCTCCACTTT. It yields the protein CASSGFIGGSTPLHF. The chain links TRBV6-5 to TRBJ1-6; tentative D call: TRBD1 (5 bases). V was shortened by 5 bases and J by 11 bases, with 19 bases between the two germline ends. Per germline, CDR1 MNHEY and CDR2 SVGAGI. The CDR3 runs 15 residues.

This clonotype was seen repeatedly, ten times or more. The chain employs TRBV20-1 and TRBJ2-1; D is perhaps TRBD1 (6 bases). Germline values: CDR1 DFQATT, CDR2 SNEGSKA (reference sequence). Trimming shortened V by 3 bases and J by 2 bases, and 11 bases separated the two germline ends. The CDR3 is 14 amino acids. The CDR3 loop is CSASTGSPYNEQFF. In nucleotides, the CDR3 is TGCAGTGCTAGCACAGGGTCCCCCTACAATGAGCAGTTCTTC.

Ten or more counts support this clonotype. The chain couples TRBV7-2 to TRBJ2-3; D remains unclear. The CDR3 is made up of 14 amino acids. Germline loops: CDR1 SGHTA, CDR2 FQGNSA. Trimming removed 5 bases at V and 1 base at J, with 10 bases between. CDR3 loop: CASSLDFGTDTQYF. The CDR3 DNA reads TGTGCCAGCAGCCTAGACTTTGGCACAGATACGCAGTATTTT.

This clonotype showed up many times. The genes are TRBV28 and TRBJ1-2, with a tentative D call TRBD1 (5 bases). Germline V lookup: CDR1 MDHEN, CDR2 SYDVKM. Deletions cut 8 bases from V and 8 bases from J, with 15 bases between. The CDR3 is 12 amino acids. The CDR3 DNA reads TGTGCCAGCCGCGGGGGAGGTTCCGGCTACACCTTC. This codes for CASRGGGSGYTF.

This clonotype was seen more than once but under ten times. Possible read error: a much larger clone is one base away. CDR3 in amino acids: CAGSDLSWTGSYEQYF. CDR3 coding DNA: TGTGCCGGCAGTGACCTTAGTTGGACAGGGTCCTACGAGCAGTACTTC. The rearrangement links TRBV6-2 or TRBV6-3 to TRBJ2-7, with TRBD1 matching 8 bases. The CDR3 length is 16 residues. Per the germline V gene, CDR1 is MNHEY and CDR2 is SVGEGT.

The V and J genes are TRBV6-1 and TRBJ2-1, with 9 bases lining up with TRBD1. Germline V gene sequence: CDR1 MNHNS, CDR2 SASEGT. The CDR3 loop spans 15 amino acids. V trimming: 4 bases; J trimming: 3 bases; junction bases outside the gene matches: 4. The CDR3 spells CASSGGQGLYNEQFF. CDR3 bases: TGTGCCAGCAGTGGGGGACAGGGTCTCTACAATGAGCAGTTCTTC.

This clonotype was seen only once. Since a much larger clone is just one base distant, this may be a read error. The chain is built from TRBV4-1 and TRBJ2-1; D tentatively reads TRBD1 or TRBD2 (5 bases each). Germline lookup yields CDR1 MGHRA and CDR2 YSYEKL. The CDR3 is 15 residues long. V lost 4 bases and J 8 bases, leaving 18 bases between the germline ends. CDR3 DNA: TGCGCCAGCAGCCCGCCGGGGCCCCCATGGGATGAGCAGTTCTTC. This codes for CASSPPGPPWDEQFF.

This chain joins TRBV28 and TRBJ2-7; 8 positions match TRBD2. Unmatched junction bases numbered 3, after V lost 6 bases and J lost 2 bases. This CDR3 contains 13 residues. CDR1 MDHEN and CDR2 SYDVKM come from the germline V gene. The CDR3 spells CASRLAGPYEQYF. The CDR3 nucleotides are TGTGCCAGCAGGCTAGCGGGTCCCTACGAGCAGTACTTC.

This clonotype appeared once. The rearrangement links TRBV6-2 or TRBV6-3 to TRBJ2-1, with D perhaps matching TRBD1 (5 bases). Trimming took off 6 bases at V and 2 bases at J, with 11 bases between the two ends. CDR1 is MNHEY, CDR2 SVGEGT, per germline. The CDR3 totals 14 residues. In DNA, the CDR3 is TGTGCCAGCAGAGGATCAGGGCCCTACAATGAGCAGTTCTTC. Residues: CASRGSGPYNEQFF.

The chain has TRBV28 and TRBJ2-3; 12 positions agree with TRBD2. Germline V gene sequence: CDR1 MDHEN, CDR2 SYDVKM. Losses at the gene ends were 7 bases for V and 5 bases for J; bases not matched to a gene: 13. The CDR3 has 17 residues. CDR3 sequence (DNA): TGTGCCAGCACCCCCTGGTCTAGCGGGGGGGCCATAGATACGCAGTATTTT. Encoded protein: CASTPWSSGGAIDTQYF.

The gene calls are TRBV9 and TRBJ2-3; tentative D call: TRBD2 (6 bases). Trimming removed 4 bases from V and 5 bases from J, with 29 bases in between. In germline, CDR1 is SGDLS, CDR2 YYNGEE. The CDR3 is made up of 19 amino acids. CDR3 nucleotide sequence: TGTGCCAGCAGCCCCGATAGAGGCCGGGGAGGACTTCGGGGAGATACGCAGTATTTT. Its protein is CASSPDRGRGGLRGDTQYF.

This clonotype came up many times. This sequence joins TRBV7-8 and TRBJ1-2; D might be TRBD1 (6 bases). The CDR3 has 18 amino acids. The V gene's germline CDR1 is SGHVS and CDR2 FQNEAQ. Between the trimmed V and J ends, which lost 0 bases and 2 bases, there was a span of 19 bases. This chain's CDR3 is CASSLAGGQGPRNYGYTF. The CDR3, as DNA: TGTGCCAGCAGCTTAGCGGGGGGCCAAGGACCCAGGAACTATGGCTACACCTTC.

This clonotype was counted at least ten times. The J gene is TRBJ2-1, the V gene TRBV20-1; 8 bases agree with TRBD1. The CDR3 is 14 residues long. V lost 4 bases and J lost 7; bases outside the gene matches: 9. Germline-derived CDR1 and CDR2 are DFQATT and SNEGSKA (reference sequence). CDR3: CSATRTGSLNEQFF. CDR3 nucleotide sequence: TGCAGTGCTACCCGGACAGGGTCTTTAAATGAGCAGTTCTTC.

A word on this clonotype: At one end the junction does not follow the germline gene, possibly because of a read error. CDR3 region: CPSSATGGSTQYF. The CDR3 nucleotides are TGCCCCAGCAGCGCGACGGGGGGCTCGACCCAGTACTTC. This rearrangement joins TRBV4-3 to TRBJ2-7; possibly TRBD2 for D (7 bases). The J call may not be correct, given that the DNA end is closer to TRBJ2-5. CDR1 and CDR2 (germline): LGHNA, YSLEER. This CDR3 comprises 13 residues.

This clonotype was observed many times. This chain connects TRBV7-7 to TRBJ1-1; no reliable D call. Germline V gene sequence: CDR1 SSHAT, CDR2 FNYEAQ (reference sequence). This CDR3 has 13 residues. The ends were cut back, 1 base at V and 0 bases at J, with 3 bases in the middle. The CDR3 region is CASSLDVNTEAFF. CDR3 DNA sequence: TGTGCCAGCAGCTTAGACGTGAACACTGAAGCTTTCTTT.

This chain joins TRBV7-9 and TRBJ2-7; 7 nucleotides match TRBD1. Germline V gives CDR1 SEHNR, CDR2 FQNEAQ (reference sequence). The CDR3 consists of 15 residues. The V gene end was trimmed by 6 bases and the J gene end by 0 bases; junction bases not matched to a gene: 8. DNA for the CDR3: TGTGCCAGCAGTGGGATCCGGGACAGCTCCTACGAGCAGTACTTC. Translating gives CASSGIRDSSYEQYF.